One TCR beta chain is described in this entry. Its cognate antigen is unknown. This table comes from immunoSEQ multiplex PCR, and its TCRdb copy is limited to in-frame clones, with some not included. The table shows 90,000 to 110,000 clones, with roughly 90% occurring only once. This specimen belongs to a study of T cell responses to AZD1222 COVID-19 vaccine. Study-wide background: It was second doses at about 4 or about 12 weeks that were pooled. Regarding the study as a whole: Reports indicate that nearly half of spike-specific TCRs are directed at unmutated variant regions. Dominant CD4 TCR responses targeted spike regions 160-218 and 743-854.

This CDR3 region has 15 residues. The V end lost 3 bases, the J end lost 4 bases, and 10 bases lay between the germline ends. Germline V gene data show CDR1 as ENHRY and CDR2 as SYGVKD. The receptor comes from an adult in good health. The specimen was peripheral blood, collected on day 0 of AZD1222 vaccination. This rearrangement joins TRBV10-3 to TRBJ2-6, with D perhaps TRBD1 (5 bases). This CDR3 is CAISEPGSGANVLTF. The CDR3 region has the DNA TGTGCCATCAGTGAACCAGGGTCCGGGGCCAACGTCCTGACTTTC.